The present entry profiles one TCR beta chain with its context. Which antigen it targets is not known. Base qualities were left out, and no much larger clone turns up one base away. CDR1 and CDR2, per the germline V gene, are SGHDT and YYEEEE. The CDR3 holds 13 amino acids from the cysteine to the phenylalanine. Here the CDR3 DNA is all that survives: 39 bases in frame from base 1. The germline ends are 10 bases apart after V is trimmed by 0 bases and J by 7 bases. The library was generated by PCR. Data came from an Illumina HiSeq 2500. Molecular barcoding was employed in the preparation of TCR libraries, with unique molecular identifiers being used to normalize TCRbeta repertoire quantification. TCRdb applied fastp at Q25 and MiXCR to the public reads, then kept only in-frame beta chains. Each entry merges the rows of one CDR3 protein and shows their most common DNA and genes. Within this sample are hundreds of thousands of distinct CDR3 sequences, with roughly 10% of them counted one time only. The top ten hold less than 5% of the sample.

The data belong to a study of T-cell reconstitution after alpha-beta-depleted transplantation in children (TCRdb year 2016). Describing the broader study: The study quantitatively tracked T-cell immune reconstitution after TCRalphabeta/CD19-depleted allogeneic hematopoietic cell transplantation in children using TCR repertoire profiling.

The source material was PBMCs from the stem cell graft donor, sampled from the stem cell graft. The origin of this receptor is a human donor who donated a stem cell graft to a child with acute myeloid leukemia. The chain employs TRBV5-6 and TRBJ1-2, with TRBD1 as a weak D call on 5 bases. The nucleotides are TGTGCCAGCAGCTTGGAGGCAGGGTCTGGCTACACCTTC. Its protein reads: CASSLEAGSGYTF.